This T cell receptor (beta chain) was profiled in a study of shared clonotypes between healthy human individuals. General study results and limits: As a rule, naive subsets had a larger estimated richness than memory subsets.

The count of this clone is one. The antigen is unknown. A read error may produce the germline difference seen at one junction end. The CDR3 contains 12 residues. Germline V gives CDR1 ENHRY, CDR2 SYGVKD. Replicate sorted-subset PCRs were loaded with around 220 ng DNA, about 30,000 T cell genomes. Only in-frame clones appear in the TCRdb table, and some are missing; sequencing was by immunoSEQ multiplex PCR. The sample contains hundreds of thousands of clones, 92% of which appear only once. CD45RO-negative, CCR7-positively selected cells formed the naive CD8 fraction, excluding terminally differentiated effector memory CD45RA+ cells.

The sequenced sample consisted of naive CD8+ T cells sorted from blood. The origin of this receptor is a man aged 25 to 45 in good health. This rearrangement joins TRBV10-3 to TRBJ2-7, with D possibly TRBD2 on 5 matching bases. The CDR3, as DNA: TGTGCCATCAGTGAATCAGACTACGGGCAGTACTTC. Residues: CAISESDYGQYF.